The clone carrying this T cell receptor beta chain was seen a few times. This sample is drawn from a study of T-cell reconstitution after alpha-beta-depleted transplantation in children. Construction of the TCRbeta library involved unique molecular identifiers. TCRdb reprocessed the PCR reads with MiXCR, giving one entry per CDR3 protein. In the table there are 420,000 or so distinct CDR3 sequences, approximately 11% of which are singletons. Trimming removed 6 bases from V and 4 bases from J, with 13 bases in between. CDR1 and CDR2 (germline): DFQATT, SNEGSKA (reference sequence). The CDR3 runs 13 residues.

The chain recombines TRBV20-1 with TRBJ2-1; the D gene is possibly TRBD1 (6 bases). The material was PBMCs from the stem cell graft donor, obtained from the stem cell graft. This clonotype originated in a human donor who donated a stem cell graft to a child with acute myeloid leukemia. In nucleotides, the CDR3 is TGCAGTGCCCCGGACAGTCTTTACAATGAGCAGTTCTTC. It yields the protein CSAPDSLYNEQFF.